At least ten counts were recorded for the clone carrying this T cell receptor (beta chain). The data derive from a study of CD4 and CD8 cells across lung adenocarcinoma regions. The patients had localized lung adenocarcinoma, a non-small cell subtype. MiXCR was run by TCRdb on the PCR reads, yielding one entry per CDR3 protein. This sample yields some 25,000 distinct CDR3 sequences, of which 53% are seen a single time; under 50% belongs to the top ten. V shed 4 bases, J shed 3 bases, and the junction held 5 bases outside the gene matches. The CDR3 is made up of 15 amino acids. Per germline, CDR1 MNHNS and CDR2 SASEGT.

The chain carries TRBV6-1 and TRBJ1-1; 10 nucleotides line up with TRBD1. This TCR was recovered from a male donor with lung adenocarcinoma. The CD4 and CD8 labels of this study may be unreliable. Sequenced sample: CD8+ T cells from the center of a lung tumor. CDR3 DNA sequence: TGTGCCAGCAGTGCGGGACAGGGGAGGCACACTGAAGCTTTCTTT. The encoded protein is CASSAGQGRHTEAFF.